Here is one T cell receptor beta chain with its context. Its target is not known. Within the sample, other DNA sequences also encode this same CDR3. This table comes from immunoSEQ multiplex PCR, and its TCRdb copy is limited to in-frame clones, with some not included. The sample holds some 2.3 million clones; more than 85% are singletons and the top ten take 0.3% to 0.4%. The entry originates in a study of shared clonotypes between healthy human individuals. Study details: The composition of the donors was a couple of women and a few men aged 18 to 49. Broader study findings: All-four-donor shared clonotypes had higher generation probabilities than non-shared clonotypes did. Rarefaction revealed incomplete sorted-subset sequencing despite large depth.

Per the germline V gene, CDR1 is MDHEN and CDR2 is SYDVKM. Trimming pared 3 bases from V and 4 bases from J, leaving 13 bases between. The CDR3 contains 14 residues. The chain couples TRBV28 to TRBJ2-7; tentative D call: TRBD2 (5 bases). What was sequenced was naive CD4+ T cells from PBMCs. Subset meaning: CD45RA+ positively selected. The receptor's source is a man aged 18-30 years in good health. Some clones in this sample may be carry-over from other donors' samples. CDR3: CASSFGGSSYEQYF. CDR3 coding DNA: TGTGCCAGCAGTTTCGGTGGGAGTAGTTACGAGCAGTACTTC.